What follows are 9 T cell receptor beta chains derived from one specimen sequenced in a study of neurological immune-mediated disorders. TCRdb called the 5' RACE reads again in MiXCR, with one record for every CDR3 protein. The sample comprises around 70,000 distinct CDR3 sequences, around 5.2% of which are singletons, and around 7.2% rests with the top ten. Sequencing input: PBMCs. These receptors all stem from a man in his late teens or twenties with multiple sclerosis.

This clonotype was seen many times. This sequence joins TRBV24-1 and TRBJ2-1; a weak D match, TRBD1 (6 bases). Trimming pared 3 bases from V and 10 bases from J, leaving 12 bases between. Germline V lookup: CDR1 KGHDR, CDR2 SFDVKD. This CDR3 comprises 13 residues. The CDR3 sequence is CATSDQDRIEQFF. CDR3 DNA sequence: TGTGCCACCAGTGATCAGGACAGAATCGAGCAGTTCTTC.

This clonotype showed up many times. This chain connects TRBV12-3 or TRBV12-4 to TRBJ2-1; the D call may be TRBD1 or TRBD2 (7 bases each). Deletions cut 7 bases from V and 8 bases from J, with 18 bases between. The CDR3 runs 14 residues. The CDR3 DNA reads TGTGCCAGCACTCTCCACAGGGGAGGGGATGAGCAGTTCTTC. Translated: CASTLHRGGDEQFF.

A word on this clonotype: A much larger clonotype is one base distant, so this may be a read error. The chain employs TRBV14 and TRBJ1-6; no firm D call. The V end lost 5 bases, the J end lost 12 bases, and 11 bases lay between the germline ends. Germline loops: CDR1 SGHDN, CDR2 FVKESK. The CDR3 is 12 residues long. The CDR3 DNA sequence: TGTGCCAGCAGCTACCCCGGTAGACCCCTCCACTTT. Its protein is CASSYPGRPLHF.

This clonotype has ten or more counts. V gene TRBV20-1 combines with J gene TRBJ2-7; D possibly uses TRBD1 or TRBD2 (5 bases each). The CDR3 is 11 amino acids. V shed 1 base and J shed 6 bases, with 7 bases lying between them. CDR1 is DFQATT, CDR2 SNEGSKA, per germline (reference sequence). The DNA for the CDR3 is TGCAGTGCTAGAGGAGGGGTCGAGCAGTACTTC. Its protein product is CSARGGVEQYF.

The sample holds many counts of this clonotype. The genes are TRBV20-1 and TRBJ2-4; 7 bases are shared with TRBD1. This CDR3 contains 15 residues. CDR1 is DFQATT, CDR2 SNEGSKA, per germline (reference sequence). The V gene end was trimmed by 4 bases and the J gene end by 6 bases; junction bases not matched to a gene: 12. The CDR3 sequence is CSANDRRGHVNIQYF. Here the CDR3 DNA reads TGCAGTGCTAATGATCGAAGGGGGCATGTAAACATTCAGTACTTC.

This sequence joins TRBV15 and TRBJ2-3, with D unclear. The V gene's germline CDR1 is LNHNV and CDR2 YYDKDF (reference sequence). Trimming removed 0 bases from V and 6 bases from J, with 22 bases in between. The CDR3 length is 18 residues. The CDR3 DNA is TGTGCCACCAGCAGAGATCCTCTTATTGCGGCTGCCGTTGATACGCAGTATTTT. Translating gives CATSRDPLIAAAVDTQYF.

This clonotype was seen many times. The chain combines TRBV20-1 with TRBJ1-3; no definite D call. The CDR3 covers 12 residues. CDR1 and CDR2 (germline): DFQATT, SNEGSKA (reference sequence). Trimming took off 6 bases at V and 2 bases at J, with 8 bases between the two ends. CDR3 bases: TGCAGTGCCGGGCTGACTGGAAACACCATATATTTT. Translated, it gives CSAGLTGNTIYF.

The table lists this clonotype with many counts. V gene TRBV20-1 combines with J gene TRBJ2-1; 9 bases map to TRBD2. This CDR3 contains 15 residues. V was clipped by 0 bases and J by 7 bases; unmatched bases: 7. The germline gives CDR1 DFQATT, CDR2 SNEGSKA (reference sequence). CDR3: CSARDRAGGLNEQFF. The CDR3 DNA is TGCAGTGCTAGAGATCGCGCGGGGGGGCTTAATGAGCAGTTCTTC.

This clonotype was observed many times. The chain is built from TRBV10-3 and TRBJ1-1; possibly TRBD1 for D (6 bases). Deletions cut 6 bases from V and 3 bases from J, with 14 bases between. CDR1 and CDR2 (germline): ENHRY, SYGVKD. The CDR3 covers 14 residues. CDR3 region: CAIRNTGRDTEAFF. CDR3 nucleotides: TGTGCCATCAGAAATACAGGGAGGGACACTGAAGCTTTCTTT.